A selection of T cell receptor beta chains follows, all from one sample in a study of regulatory T cells in long-lasting Graves disease. MiXCR, applied by TCRdb to the multiplex PCR reads, yields one record per CDR3 protein. The table includes about 520,000 distinct CDR3 sequences, approximately 12% detected once. The same data also went into a second study, on T cells in Graves' hyperthyroidism and ophthalmopathy.

Sequenced here: peripheral blood mononuclear cells (PBMCs), sampled at new diagnosis, from a patient treated with antithyroid drugs. These receptors originate from a woman between 25 and 40 years old with Graves disease. Both conserved end residues are part of each CDR3. The D gene is left open where the match is weak. Expanded clones get a size class; other rows say once, few or many, or leave the size out.

>-|TRBV6-2/TRBV6-3|TRBJ2-1|-
CASSSRDNEQFF
TGTGCCAGCAGTTCGCGAGACAATGAGCAGTTCTTC
>many|TRBV12-3/TRBV12-4|TRBJ2-1|-
CASNGDGVGEQFF
TGTGCCAGCAACGGAGACGGGGTAGGCGAGCAGTTCTTC
>many|TRBV20-1|TRBJ2-1|-
CSANGAQTLGNEQFF
TGCAGTGCTAATGGGGCGCAAACCCTCGGGAATGAGCAGTTCTTC
>many|TRBV12-3/TRBV12-4|TRBJ1-5|-
CASSFLLGQPQHF
TGTGCCAGCAGTTTTCTATTAGGTCAGCCCCAGCATTTT
>-|TRBV7-2|TRBJ2-2|TRBD2
CASSSRLAYTGELFF
TGTGCCAGCAGCTCCAGACTAGCTTACACCGGGGAGCTGTTTTTT
>many|TRBV27|TRBJ1-6|-
CASTNIGSNSPLHF
TGTGCCAGCACCAATATAGGCAGTAATTCACCCCTCCACTTT
>many|TRBV20-1|TRBJ2-5|-
CSARVLKETQYF
TGCAGTGCTAGGGTCCTGAAAGAGACCCAGTACTTC
>many|TRBV2|TRBJ2-1|TRBD2
CASSVPSGSWSYNEQFF
TGTGCCAGCAGTGTTCCTAGCGGGAGTTGGTCCTACAATGAGCAGTTCTTC
>many|TRBV3-1|TRBJ2-5|TRBD1
CASSRQGANRETQYF
TGTGCCAGCAGCCGACAGGGGGCGAATAGAGAGACCCAGTACTTC
>many|TRBV19|TRBJ1-2|-
CASSKIRGGYTF
TGTGCCAGTAGTAAAATCAGGGGTGGCTACACCTTC
>many|TRBV29-1|TRBJ1-4|-
CSVGGYEKLFF
TGCAGCGTTGGCGGATATGAAAAACTGTTTTTT
>many|TRBV11-2|TRBJ2-5|TRBD1
CASSLGTGGYQETQYF
TGTGCCAGCAGCTTAGGGACAGGGGGTTACCAAGAGACCCAGTACTTC
>many|TRBV7-4|TRBJ1-3|-
CASSPGRYSGNTIYF
TGTGCCAGCAGCCCCGGACGGTACTCTGGAAACACCATATATTTT
>many|TRBV4-2|TRBJ1-5|TRBD1
CASSHRTGGNHQPQHF
TGTGCCAGCAGCCATCGGACAGGGGGGAACCATCAGCCCCAGCATTTT
>many|TRBV7-9|TRBJ2-7|-
CASSPDRHPPEQYF
TGTGCCAGCAGCCCGGACCGGCACCCCCCCGAGCAGTACTTC
>-|TRBV29-1|TRBJ2-1|TRBD2
CSVREGPYNEQFF
TGCAGCGTTCGGGAGGGACCCTACAATGAGCAGTTCTTC
>many|TRBV9|TRBJ1-1|-
CASSVDLRRNTEAFF
TGTGCCAGCAGCGTGGACCTCAGAAGGAACACTGAGGCTTTCTTT
>many|TRBV19|TRBJ1-1|-
CASSIKGSAGTEAFF
TGTGCCAGTAGTATAAAAGGGTCTGCTGGCACTGAAGCTTTCTTT
>many|TRBV30|TRBJ2-3|-
CAWSPQVGTQYF
TGTGCCTGGAGTCCTCAAGTGGGTACGCAGTATTTT
>few|TRBV6-9|TRBJ2-1|TRBD2
CASSYRREHPYNEQFF
TGTGCCAGCAGTTACAGGCGGGAGCACCCCTACAATGAGCAGTTCTTC
>many|TRBV10-3|TRBJ2-7|-
CAISEMVDYEQYF
TGTGCCATCAGTGAGATGGTGGACTACGAGCAGTACTTC
>-|TRBV5-5|TRBJ1-6|-
CASSLPAGALNSPLHF
TGTGCCAGCAGCTTGCCCGCGGGGGCCCTAAATTCACCCCTCCACTTT
>-|TRBV4-3|TRBJ2-1|TRBD2
CASSQVFSGRSEQFF
TGCGCCAGCAGCCAAGTTTTCAGCGGGAGAAGTGAGCAGTTCTTC
>many|TRBV20-1|TRBJ2-2|TRBD2
CSAFSSGDNTGELFF
TGCAGTGCTTTCTCTAGCGGAGACAACACCGGGGAGCTGTTTTTT
>-|TRBV6-5|TRBJ1-6|TRBD1
CASSYSRTGSYSPLHF
TGTGCCAGCAGTTACTCCAGGACAGGGTCATATTCACCCCTCCACTTT
>many|TRBV27|TRBJ2-2|-
CASSFLANNPGELFF
TGTGCCAGCAGTTTTCTGGCAAACAACCCCGGGGAGCTGTTTTTT
>many|TRBV28|TRBJ2-7|-
CASRPVVAGEGQGYSYEQYF
TGTGCCAGCAGACCCGTCGTAGCGGGAGAAGGACAGGGTTACTCCTACGAGCAGTACTTC
>few|TRBV7-3|TRBJ2-2|TRBD1
CASSVGTGTTINTGELFF
TGTGCCAGCAGCGTCGGGACAGGAACGACCATTAACACCGGGGAGCTGTTTTTT
>-|TRBV2|TRBJ2-2|-
CASKAENTGELFF
TGTGCCAGCAAAGCGGAGAACACCGGGGAGCTGTTTTTT
>many|TRBV24-1|TRBJ2-3|TRBD2
CATSDLPSGRPDTQYF
TGTGCCACCAGTGATTTGCCTAGCGGGAGACCAGATACGCAGTATTTT
>many|TRBV20-1|TRBJ2-7|TRBD2
CSVRGLAGNEQYF
TGCAGTGTTAGGGGACTAGCGGGGAACGAGCAGTACTTC
>-|TRBV2|TRBJ2-2|TRBD2
CASRGGDTNTGELFF
TGTGCCAGCAGGGGGGGGGATACGAACACCGGGGAGCTGTTTTTT
>many|TRBV7-2|TRBJ2-7|-
CASSRIYEQYF
TGTGCCAGCAGCCGCATCTACGAGCAGTACTTC
>many|TRBV11-2|TRBJ1-2|-
CASSLMGGPYGYTF
TGTGCCAGCAGCTTAATGGGGGGCCCCTATGGCTACACCTTC
>many|TRBV29-1|TRBJ2-1|TRBD2
CSVVTSSEQFF
TGCAGCGTTGTGACTAGCAGTGAGCAGTTCTTC
>many|TRBV6-5|TRBJ2-7|-
CASSYSLNYEQYF
TGTGCCAGCAGTTACTCGCTTAACTACGAGCAGTACTTC
>many|TRBV7-9|TRBJ2-3|TRBD1
CASSLSWSTGRTDTQYF
TGTGCCAGCAGCTTAAGTTGGTCGACAGGGCGCACAGATACGCAGTATTTT
>-|TRBV27|TRBJ2-2|TRBD2
CASSSLGLAGGNTGELFF
TGTGCCAGCAGCTCCCTAGGACTAGCGGGAGGGAACACCGGGGAGCTGTTTTTT
>-|TRBV28|TRBJ1-4|TRBD1
CASSFPGTGVEKLFF
TGTGCCAGCAGTTTCCCGGGGACAGGGGTTGAAAAACTGTTTTTT
>few|TRBV4-3|TRBJ2-7|TRBD2
CASSQTLAGSYEQYF
TGCGCCAGCAGCCAGACACTAGCGGGCTCCTACGAGCAGTACTTC
>few|TRBV4-1|TRBJ2-5|-
CASSQDPRVGETQYF
TGCGCCAGCAGCCAAGATCCGCGGGTCGGAGAGACCCAGTACTTC
>many|TRBV13|TRBJ2-1|-
CASSLQGYYNEQFF
TGTGCCAGCAGCTTACAGGGGTACTACAATGAGCAGTTCTTC
>many|TRBV19|TRBJ1-1|-
CASSIYGGMNTEAFF
TGTGCCAGTAGTATTTACGGCGGGATGAACACTGAAGCTTTCTTT
>many|TRBV28|TRBJ1-3|-
CASSRAGYPSSGNTIYF
TGTGCCAGCAGTAGGGCAGGGTACCCGTCCTCTGGAAACACCATATATTTT
>few|TRBV24-1|TRBJ2-7|TRBD1
CATSDTRQGRSYEQYF
TGTGCCACCAGTGATACAAGACAGGGTAGGTCCTACGAGCAGTACTTC
>many|TRBV7-2|TRBJ1-5|-
CASSPRTGQPQHF
TGTGCCAGCAGCCCGAGGACGGGACAGCCCCAGCATTTT
>-|TRBV4-3|TRBJ2-7|-
CASSQGAGPQYF
TGCGCCAGCAGCCAAGGGGCAGGTCCCCAGTACTTC
>once|TRBV7-9|TRBJ2-3|TRBD2
CASSRLTSGSRTDTQYF
TGTGCCAGCAGCCGCCTAACTAGCGGGAGCCGGACAGATACGCAGTATTTT
>many|TRBV2|TRBJ1-4|-
CASREKRANEKLFF
TGTGCCAGCAGGGAAAAGCGGGCTAATGAAAAACTGTTTTTT
>-|TRBV28|TRBJ2-7|TRBD2
CASSLVSSGSPEQYF
TGTGCCAGCAGTTTAGTATCTAGCGGGAGCCCCGAGCAGTACTTC
>many|TRBV12-3/TRBV12-4|TRBJ1-4|-
CASSPNRDRNEKLFF
TGTGCCAGCAGCCCTAACAGGGACCGTAATGAAAAACTGTTTTTT